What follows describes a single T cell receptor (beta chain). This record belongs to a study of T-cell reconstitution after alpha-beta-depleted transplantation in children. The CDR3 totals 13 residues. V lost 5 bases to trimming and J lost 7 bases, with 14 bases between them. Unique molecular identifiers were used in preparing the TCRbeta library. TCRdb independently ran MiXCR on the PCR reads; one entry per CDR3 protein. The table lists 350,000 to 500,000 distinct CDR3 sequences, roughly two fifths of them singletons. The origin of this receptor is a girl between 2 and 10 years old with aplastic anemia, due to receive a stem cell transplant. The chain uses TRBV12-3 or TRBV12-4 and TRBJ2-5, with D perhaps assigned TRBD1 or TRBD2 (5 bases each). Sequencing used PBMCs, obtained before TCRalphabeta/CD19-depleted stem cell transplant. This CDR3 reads CASSPGTRGTQYF. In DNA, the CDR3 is TGTGCCAGCAGTCCCGGGACCCGGGGGACCCAGTACTTC.